This T cell receptor (beta chain) was found in a study of shared clonotypes between healthy human individuals. Assay execution proceeded at the deep level. The assay was immunoSEQ multiplex PCR, and TCRdb's table has in-frame clones only and misses some. The sample shows about 2 million clones, around 96% of them seen only once. Naive CD8 cells were CD45RO-negative, positively selected for CCR7, excluding terminally differentiated effector memory CD45RA+ cells. Notes on the study in general: Limitation of the genetic and exposure-history diversity represented came from the few donors.

CDR3 length: 15 residues. CDR1 GTSNPN and CDR2 SVGIG come from the germline V gene (reference sequence). The germline V and J ends were trimmed by 5 bases and 4 bases, with 21 bases remaining between them. Note on this clone: The antigen remains unidentified.

Sequencing used naive CD8+ T cells sorted from blood. The chain carries TRBV30 and TRBJ2-7; TRBD2 might be the D (5 bases). The receptor comes from a man between 18 and 35 years old in good health. Here the CDR3 DNA reads TGTGCCTGGTCCGCTTTGGCAGGAGGAATTTACGAGCAGTACTTC. Amino acids: CAWSALAGGIYEQYF.